One sample yielded the 8 T cell receptor beta chains listed below, sequenced in a study of blood T cell repertoires in COVID-19. The assay was immunoSEQ multiplex PCR, and TCRdb's table has in-frame clones only and misses some. The top ten hold 12% of the sample, which has over 100,000 clones, roughly four fifths seen once. The sample comprised peripheral blood. The receptors stem from a woman in her fifties or sixties with acute or convalescent COVID-19.

The V call is TRBV4-1, the J call TRBJ2-1; D not certain. V lost 2 bases and J 9 bases, leaving 11 bases between the germline ends. From germline, CDR1 is MGHRA and CDR2 YSYEKL. The CDR3 extends over 13 amino acids. The chain's CDR3 is CASSQRIYGEQFF. Written as DNA, the CDR3 is TGCGCCAGCAGCCAAAGAATATACGGTGAGCAGTTCTTC.

The rearrangement joins TRBV15 to TRBJ2-3; TRBD1 agrees at 9 bases. Germline V gene sequence: CDR1 LNHNV, CDR2 YYDKDF (reference sequence). After removal of 3 bases from V and 7 bases from J, the junction contained 14 bases not matched to a gene. This CDR3 has 17 amino acids. CDR3 in amino acids: CATSSSSGTGMRHTQYF. DNA of the CDR3: TGTGCCACCAGCAGCTCATCCGGGACAGGGATGAGGCATACGCAGTATTTT.

This clone was detected once. The chain is built from TRBV19 and TRBJ1-3; 9 bases are shared with TRBD1. CDR1 LNHDA and CDR2 SQIVND come from the germline V gene (reference sequence). The CDR3 is made up of 14 amino acids. J lost 9 bases, V lost 5 bases, and 8 bases had no gene match. Here the CDR3 reads CASSARDRVITIYF. The CDR3 DNA is TGTGCCAGTAGTGCCCGGGACAGGGTTATCACCATATATTTT.

V is TRBV7-9 and J is TRBJ1-1; D is unclear. Germline-derived CDR1 and CDR2 are SEHNR and FQNEAQ (reference sequence). V dropped 8 bases and J dropped 4 bases, with 11 bases sitting between them. The CDR3 contains 12 residues. The CDR3: CASERGATEAFF. The CDR3 DNA sequence: TGTGCCAGCGAACGGGGAGCCACTGAAGCTTTCTTT.

This clone was observed a few times. The chain joins TRBV6-5 to TRBJ1-1, with D unclear. This CDR3 is 13 amino acids long. Trimming left V 5 bases short and J 3 bases short, with 10 bases between. The germline V gene has CDR1 MNHEY and CDR2 SVGAGI. CDR3 residues: CASSTYGYTEAFF. As DNA, the CDR3 is TGTGCCAGCAGTACTTACGGGTACACTGAAGCTTTCTTT.

This sequence joins TRBV12-3 or TRBV12-4 and TRBJ1-3; D call uncertain. V was cut by 3 bases and J by 2 bases, with 5 bases left in between. The CDR3 loop spans 13 amino acids. CDR3 in amino acids: CASSFLTGNTIYF. As DNA, the CDR3 is TGTGCCAGCAGTTTTTTAACTGGAAACACCATATATTTT.

This clone has just one count. The rearrangement joins TRBV5-4 to TRBJ2-7; TRBD1 agrees at 8 bases. Trimming at V came to 4 bases and at J to 9 bases, leaving 3 bases not matched to a gene. The germline CDR1 and CDR2 sequences are SGHNT and YYREEE (reference sequence). CDR3 length: 11 amino acids. CDR3 coding DNA: TGTGCCAGCAGCCCCGGGACAGGGCAGTACTTC. It translates to CASSPGTGQYF.

This chain uses TRBV18 with TRBJ1-1, with TRBD1 identical over 8 bases. CDR3 length: 17 amino acids. The V gene end was trimmed by 3 bases and the J gene end by 1 base; junction bases not matched to a gene: 10. Germline CDR1 KGHSH, CDR2 LQKENI. The CDR3 sequence is CASSPPSTGASNTEAFF. As DNA, the CDR3 is TGTGCCAGCTCACCGCCGTCGACAGGGGCATCGAACACTGAAGCTTTCTTT.